Presented here are 8 T cell receptor beta chains from one specimen sequenced in a study of blood T cell repertoires in COVID-19. Clones were read by immunoSEQ multiplex PCR, and TCRdb kept only the in-frame ones, dropping some. Of 150,000 to 200,000 clones in the sample, 65% to 90% were seen once. The specimen was PBMCs or T cells enriched from blood (not recorded which). The receptors shown here come from a man aged 50 to 60 who had recovered from COVID-19.

This clone has only a few counts. The V and J genes are TRBV6-5 and TRBJ2-5; 8 bases agree with TRBD2. Germline V gene sequence: CDR1 MNHEY, CDR2 SVGAGI. This CDR3 region has 14 residues. J lost 6 bases, V lost 6 bases, and 9 bases had no gene match. CDR3 residues: CASRPGTSVKTQYF. For the CDR3, the DNA is TGTGCCAGCAGGCCCGGGACTAGTGTAAAGACCCAGTACTTC.

As DNA, the CDR3 is TGTGCCAGCAGCATCTCATCGGGGGACAGGGTCTACGAGCAGTACTTC. Translating gives CASSISSGDRVYEQYF. The V and J genes are TRBV7-6 and TRBJ2-7; 9 bases map to TRBD1. Germline CDR1 is SGHVS and CDR2 is FNYEAQ. V shed 5 bases and J 3 bases; nucleotides not matched to a gene: 11. The CDR3 is made up of 16 amino acids.

The CDR3 DNA reads TGTGCCAGCAGCTTGGGAGGGACAGGGGTGCAGCAGTTCTTC. Translated: CASSLGGTGVQQFF. The rearrangement joins TRBV5-5 to TRBJ2-1; 10 nucleotides agree with TRBD1. This CDR3 is 14 amino acids long. V was clipped by 0 bases and J by 11 bases; unmatched bases: 5. Germline lookup yields CDR1 SGHKS and CDR2 YYEKEE (reference sequence). Complete variable domain (other parts from reference TRBV5-5 and TRBJ2-1): DAGVTQSPTHLIKTRGQQVTLRCSPISGHKSVSWYQQVLGQGPQFIFQYYEKEERGRGNFPDRFSARQFPNYSSELNVNALLLGDSALYLCASSLGGTGVQQFFGPGTRLTVL.

This chain uses TRBV7-3 with TRBJ1-1, with D uncertain. The CDR3 totals 17 residues. Germline CDR1 is SGHTA and CDR2 is FQGTGA. Trimming pared 1 base from V and 2 bases from J, leaving 17 bases between. CDR3 loop: CASSLRAPTNANTEAFF. The CDR3 DNA is TGTGCCAGCAGCTTAAGGGCTCCTACCAATGCAAACACTGAAGCTTTCTTT.

This sequence joins TRBV2 and TRBJ1-1; 11 bases agree with TRBD1. Germline V gene lookup returns CDR1 SNHLY and CDR2 FYNNEI. V lost 5 bases, J lost 10 bases, and 6 bases stayed unmatched. The length of the CDR3 is 13 residues. CDR3 protein: CASSRTGQGAAFF. CDR3 coding DNA: TGTGCCAGCAGTCGTACCGGACAGGGGGCAGCTTTCTTT.

The rearrangement uses TRBV11-3 and TRBJ2-2, with TRBD1 matching over 7 bases. This CDR3 has 17 residues. V gave up 5 bases and J gave up 1 base; unmatched junction bases: 10. Germline values: CDR1 SGHNT, CDR2 YENEEA. CDR3 DNA sequence: TGTGCCAGCAGCGCATTTTACAGGACAGGGAACACCGGGGAGCTGTTTTTT. Protein: CASSAFYRTGNTGELFF. Filled out from reference TRBV11-3 and TRBJ2-2, the complete variable domain reads EAGVVQSPRYKIIEKKQPVAFWCNPISGHNTLYWYLQNLGQGPELLIRYENEEAVDDSQLPKDRFSAERLKGVDSTLKIQPAELGDSAVYLCASSAFYRTGNTGELFFGEGSRLTVL.

Notes on this clone: The same CDR3 can be traced to other DNA sequences in this sample. The V gene is TRBV30, the J gene TRBJ2-7; 9 bases are a match to TRBD2. V shed 0 bases and J 1 base; nucleotides not matched to a gene: 4. The CDR3 consists of 15 residues. CDR1 is GTSNPN, CDR2 SVGIG, per germline (reference sequence). The CDR3 DNA follows: TGTGCCTGGAGTGTAGGCGGGGGGGCTTCCTACGAGCAGTACTTC. This gives the protein CAWSVGGGASYEQYF.

The chain recombines TRBV9 with TRBJ2-7; 8 bases line up with TRBD1. V was clipped by 3 bases and J by 1 base; unmatched bases: 3. The CDR3 loop spans 14 amino acids. Per germline, CDR1 SGDLS and CDR2 YYNGEE. The CDR3 nucleotides read TGTGCCAGCAGCGCCCGACAGGGGTCCTACGAGCAGTACTTC. Protein product: CASSARQGSYEQYF. The full variable domain, its missing parts supplied by reference TRBV9 and TRBJ2-7, is DSGVTQTPKHLITATGQRVTLRCSPRSGDLSVYWYQQSLDQGLQFLIQYYNGEERAKGNILERFSAQQFPDLHSELNLSSLELGDSALYFCASSARQGSYEQYFGPGTRLTVT.